This T cell receptor beta chain was identified in a study of blood T cells in healthy people across ages. The CDR3 is 15 amino acids. Germline V lookup: CDR1 DFQATT, CDR2 SNEGSKA (reference sequence). Deletions cut 0 bases from V and 2 bases from J, with 11 bases between. General observations from the study: The study lacked donor CMV status, which possibly confounded expanded clonotype changes.

A second PCR of roughly 7 to 11 cycles used a sample-barcoded 5' primer and a J-beta primer mix. TCRdb ran MiXCR on the 5' RACE reads and lists one entry per CDR3 protein. The sample lists about 580,000 distinct CDR3 sequences, under 55% occurring once. Concerning this clonotype: What it binds is unknown.

The rearrangement uses TRBV20-1 and TRBJ2-1, with D possibly called TRBD1 or TRBD2 (5 bases each). This clonotype was sampled from an elderly man in good health. Specimen: blood. The CDR3 nucleotides read TGCAGTGCTAGAGATGGGGGTATACCCTACAATGAGCAGTTCTTC. Translating gives CSARDGGIPYNEQFF.